This T cell receptor (beta chain) comes out of a study of blood T cells in healthy people across ages. A J-beta primer mix and a sample-barcoded 5' primer were used in a second PCR of roughly 6 to 11 cycles. One entry per CDR3 protein results from TCRdb running MiXCR on the 5' RACE reads. The sample consists of about 680,000 distinct CDR3 sequences, 49% of them appearing once. Per the germline V gene, CDR1 is DFQATT and CDR2 is SNEGSKA (reference sequence). CDR3 length: 12 residues. Trimming removed 0 bases from V and 14 bases from J, with 14 bases in between. At least ten counts were recorded for this clonotype.

The chain uses TRBV20-1 and TRBJ2-1; the D call may be TRBD1 or TRBD2 (6 bases each). Sequenced input: blood. This clonotype was obtained from a woman in her fifties or sixties in good health. CDR3 DNA sequence: TGCAGTGCTAGAGATCTTGAGAGGGGGGAGTTCTTC. This encodes CSARDLERGEFF.